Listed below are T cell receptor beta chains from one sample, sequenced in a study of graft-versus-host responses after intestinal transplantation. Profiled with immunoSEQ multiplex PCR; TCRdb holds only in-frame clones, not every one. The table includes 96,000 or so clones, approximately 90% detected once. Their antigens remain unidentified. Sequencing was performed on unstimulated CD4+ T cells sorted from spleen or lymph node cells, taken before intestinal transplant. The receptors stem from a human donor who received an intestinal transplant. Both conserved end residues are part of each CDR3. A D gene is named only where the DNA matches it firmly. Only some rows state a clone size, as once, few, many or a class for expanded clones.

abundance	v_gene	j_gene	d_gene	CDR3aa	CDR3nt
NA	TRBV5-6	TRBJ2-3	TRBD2	CASRKGLAGGLDTQYF	TGTGCCAGCAGAAAGGGACTAGCGGGAGGTCTAGATACGCAGTATTTT
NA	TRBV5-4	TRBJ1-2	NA	CASSLVGRAYGYTF	TGTGCCAGCAGCTTGGTCGGCAGGGCCTATGGCTACACCTTC
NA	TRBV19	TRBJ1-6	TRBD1	CASSGTGLSSPLHF	TGTGCCAGTAGCGGGACAGGGTTGTCTTCACCCCTCCACTTT
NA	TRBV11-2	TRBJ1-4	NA	CASSSSSGFFNEKLFF	TGTGCCAGCAGCAGTTCATCAGGGTTTTTTAATGAAAAACTGTTTTTT
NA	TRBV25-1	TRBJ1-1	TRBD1	CASSDHGTVNTEAFF	TGTGCCAGCAGTGATCACGGGACAGTGAACACTGAAGCTTTCTTT
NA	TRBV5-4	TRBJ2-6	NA	CASSSNPGHLSGANVLTF	TGTGCCAGCAGCTCTAACCCGGGACACCTCTCTGGGGCCAACGTCCTGACTTTC
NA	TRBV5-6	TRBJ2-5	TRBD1	CASSRDREETQYF	TGTGCCAGCAGCAGGGACAGGGAGGAGACCCAGTACTTC
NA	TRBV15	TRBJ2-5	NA	CATSSLLLSPAETQYF	TGTGCCACCAGCAGCTTATTGTTGTCCCCCGCGGAGACCCAGTACTTC
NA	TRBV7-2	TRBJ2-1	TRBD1	CASSLQPGTGNNEQFF	TGTGCCAGCAGCCTTCAACCCGGGACAGGGAACAATGAGCAGTTCTTC
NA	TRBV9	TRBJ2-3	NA	CASSVGPGVGTDTQYF	TGTGCCAGCAGCGTAGGTCCGGGAGTCGGGACAGATACGCAGTATTTT
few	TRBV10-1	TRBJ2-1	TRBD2	CASSSGLAGGNEQFF	TGCGCCAGCAGTAGCGGACTAGCGGGAGGCAATGAGCAGTTCTTC
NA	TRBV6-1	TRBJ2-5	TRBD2	CASVSLWAGGETQYF	TGTGCCAGCGTCTCCCTCTGGGCGGGAGGAGAGACCCAGTACTTC
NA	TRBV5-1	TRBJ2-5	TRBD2	CASSSGTSGTKETQYF	TGCGCCAGCAGCTCCGGGACTAGCGGGACGAAAGAGACCCAGTACTTC
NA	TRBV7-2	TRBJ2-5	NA	CASSPRAGETQYF	TGTGCCAGCAGTCCTAGGGCGGGTGAGACCCAGTACTTC
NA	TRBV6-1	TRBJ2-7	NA	CASSERGSYEQYF	TGTGCCAGCAGTGAGCGGGGTTCCTACGAGCAGTACTTC
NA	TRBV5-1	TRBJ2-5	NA	CASSSGQRIIQETQYF	TGCGCCAGCAGCTCCGGACAGCGGATTATCCAAGAGACCCAGTACTTC
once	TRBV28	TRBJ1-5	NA	CASSATQGQPQHF	TGTGCCAGCAGTGCGACACAGGGTCAGCCCCAGCATTTT
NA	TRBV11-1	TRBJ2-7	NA	CASSLARSVSYEQYF	TGTGCCAGCAGCTTAGCGCGGTCGGTTTCCTACGAGCAGTACTTC
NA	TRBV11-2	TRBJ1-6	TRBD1	CASSSRRTGRNSPLHF	TGTGCCAGCAGCTCACGTCGGACAGGGAGAAATTCACCCCTCCACTTT
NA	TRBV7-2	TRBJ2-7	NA	CASSLVVGASYEQYF	TGTGCCAGCAGCTTAGTGGTGGGAGCCAGCTACGAGCAGTACTTC
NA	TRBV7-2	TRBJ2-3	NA	CASSLRSAGTDTQYF	TGTGCCAGCAGCTTAAGGAGCGCTGGCACAGATACGCAGTATTTT
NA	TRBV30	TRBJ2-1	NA	CAWSRWQAGNEQFF	TGTGCCTGGAGTCGGTGGCAGGCGGGGAATGAGCAGTTCTTC
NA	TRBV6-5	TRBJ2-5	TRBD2	CASGRAGETQYF	TGTGCCAGCGGGAGGGCCGGGGAGACCCAGTACTTC
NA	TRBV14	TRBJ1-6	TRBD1	CASRSGGANSPLHF	TGTGCCAGCAGATCAGGGGGCGCGAATTCACCCCTCCACTTT
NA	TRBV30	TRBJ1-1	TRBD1	CAWSLAPTGAVTEAFF	TGTGCCTGGAGTCTAGCCCCCACAGGGGCGGTCACTGAAGCTTTCTTT
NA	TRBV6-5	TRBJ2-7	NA	CASSYGGGSYEQYF	TGTGCCAGCAGTTACGGAGGTGGGAGCTACGAGCAGTACTTC